This paragraph covers one TCR beta chain sequence. Sequenced by immunoSEQ multiplex PCR; TCRdb stores in-frame clones only, minus some. The sample contains 65,000 to 90,000 clones, 92% of which appear only once. The sample originates from a study of technical replicates of blood from a handful of donors. The CDR3 extends over 14 amino acids. V was shortened by 1 base and J by 7 bases, with 12 bases between the two germline ends. Germline assignment: CDR1 SGHDT and CDR2 YYEEEE. This chain joins TRBV5-6 and TRBJ1-5; a weak D match, TRBD1 (5 bases). This TCR came from a human donor in good health. Sequencing was carried out using T cells isolated from PBMCs. The CDR3 region is CASSLRRGVQPQHF. In DNA form, the CDR3 reads TGTGCCAGCAGCTTGCGAAGGGGCGTGCAGCCCCAGCATTTT.